Each of the 13 T cell receptor beta chains below was sequenced from the same sample in a study of cytomegalovirus exposure and HLA in healthy donors. The PCR used 60 Vbeta and 13 Jbeta primers. The data were produced by immunoSEQ multiplex PCR, yet TCRdb's version contains in-frame clones alone and is incomplete. Here the sample spans about 160,000 clones, approximately 85% being singletons. Source material: PBMCs. The receptors stem from a man aged 18 to 35 in good health and CMV-seropositive.

This sequence joins TRBV29-1 and TRBJ1-2; a weak D match, TRBD1 (5 bases). Germline values: CDR1 SQVTM, CDR2 ANQGSEA. This CDR3 contains 11 residues. V lost 6 bases, J lost 4 bases, and 9 bases lay in between. CDR3 nucleotide sequence: TGCAGCGTCGGACAAGTCTATGGCTACACCTTC. It encodes CSVGQVYGYTF.

The chain recombines TRBV15 with TRBJ1-5; D call uncertain. Germline V gives CDR1 LNHNV, CDR2 YYDKDF (reference sequence). This CDR3 is built from 13 residues. V gave up 0 bases and J gave up 6 bases, with 6 bases separating them. The CDR3 DNA sequence: TGTGCCACCAGCAGAGAATTCGTTCAGCCCCAGCATTTT. Translating it yields CATSREFVQPQHF.

This sequence joins TRBV11-3 and TRBJ1-1; D is ambiguous. The CDR3 covers 17 residues. The V and J ends lost 1 base and 6 bases respectively, with 21 bases between them. Looked up from germline, CDR1 is SGHNT and CDR2 is YENEEA. The CDR3 nucleotides are TGTGCCAGCAGCTTAGGGGGAGGCAGAGGGAGAGAAGCTGAAGCTTTCTTT. Translated: CASSLGGGRGREAEAFF.

The gene calls are TRBV5-1 and TRBJ2-1, with TRBD2 matching over 8 bases. The CDR3 runs to 15 residues. Per germline, CDR1 SGHRS and CDR2 YFSETQ. V lost 4 bases and J lost 0; bases outside the gene matches: 3. CDR3 residues: CASSRGGNSYNEQFF. CDR3 DNA: TGCGCCAGCAGCCGCGGGGGGAACTCCTACAATGAGCAGTTCTTC.

This chain connects TRBV7-2 to TRBJ1-1; tentatively, D is TRBD1 (5 bases). The CDR3 length is 13 residues. Germline V lookup: CDR1 SGHTA, CDR2 FQGNSA. V lost 0 bases to trimming and J lost 11 bases, with 13 bases between them. CDR3 amino acids: CASSLALRGEAFF. The CDR3 region has the DNA TGTGCCAGCAGCTTAGCGCTAAGGGGTGAGGCTTTCTTT.

The V call is TRBV11-2, the J call TRBJ1-4, with 7 positions matching TRBD1. Germline V gene sequence: CDR1 SGHAT, CDR2 FQNNGV. The CDR3 sequence is 14 residues long. J gave up 6 bases and V 1 base, and 2 bases lay outside the gene matches. In nucleotides, the CDR3 is TGTGCCAGCAGCTTAGCAGGGGGTGATGAAAAACTGTTTTTT. Translating gives CASSLAGGDEKLFF.

The chain links TRBV11-2 to TRBJ2-2; TRBD1 matches 12 bases. J was trimmed by 0 bases and V by 2 bases; bases with no gene match: 7. CDR3 size: 19 residues. Germline CDR1 is SGHAT and CDR2 is FQNNGV. The CDR3 loop reads CASSLWGTGGFANTGELFF. CDR3 sequence (DNA): TGTGCCAGCAGCTTATGGGGGACAGGGGGCTTCGCGAACACCGGGGAGCTGTTTTTT. Full variable domain (outside the CDR3, taken from reference TRBV11-2 and TRBJ2-2): EAGVAQSPRYKIIEKRQSVAFWCNPISGHATLYWYQQILGQGPKLLIQFQNNGVVDDSQLPKDRFSAERLKGVDSTLKIQPAKLEDSAVYLCASSLWGTGGFANTGELFFGEGSRLTVL.

The chain employs TRBV5-1 and TRBJ1-1, with D possibly TRBD1 on 5 matching bases. CDR1 and CDR2 (germline): SGHRS, YFSETQ. V lost 3 bases, J lost 11 bases, and 14 bases lay in between. The CDR3 length is 12 residues. In DNA form, the CDR3 reads TGCGCCAGCAGCTCCTGGGGGGAGTCGGCTTTCTTT. This encodes CASSSWGESAFF.

The V and J genes are TRBV27 and TRBJ1-4; weak D call: TRBD1 (6 bases). In germline, CDR1 is MNHEY, CDR2 SMNVEV (reference sequence). CDR3 length: 14 residues. Trimming pared 5 bases from V and 4 bases from J, leaving 11 bases between. The CDR3 DNA sequence: TGTGCCAGCAGTATTACAGGGCTTAATGAAAAACTGTTTTTT. The encoded protein is CASSITGLNEKLFF.

The CDR3 here is CASSKQGWQAFF. CDR3 nucleotides: TGTGCCAGCAGTAAACAGGGATGGCAAGCTTTCTTT. This chain links TRBV2 with TRBJ1-1; D perhaps matches TRBD1 (6 bases). This CDR3 is built from 12 residues. V dropped 5 bases and J dropped 9 bases, with 13 bases sitting between them. Germline V CDR1 and CDR2: SNHLY, FYNNEI.

This chain joins TRBV7-2 and TRBJ1-2, with 7 nucleotides matching TRBD1. V lost 5 bases and J lost 8; bases outside the gene matches: 11. CDR1 is SGHTA and CDR2 is FQGNSA in the germline V gene. There are 14 residues in the CDR3. In DNA form, the CDR3 reads TGTGCCAGCAGCATTAACAGGGGTTCAGACGGCTACACCTTC. This gives the protein CASSINRGSDGYTF.

This chain uses TRBV5-1 with TRBJ2-1; 7 bases fit TRBD2. The V gene's germline CDR1 is SGHRS and CDR2 YFSETQ. This CDR3 is 15 amino acids long. The junction had 4 bases not matched to a gene; V was cut back by 0 bases and J by 4 bases. This chain's CDR3 is CASSLAAGIYNEQFF. CDR3 sequence (DNA): TGCGCCAGCAGCTTGGCAGCGGGGATATACAATGAGCAGTTCTTC.

This clone came up a few times. V gene TRBV6-1 combines with J gene TRBJ2-2; TRBD1 matches at 7 bases. The CDR3 extends over 15 amino acids. The V gene end was trimmed by 5 bases and the J gene end by 4 bases; junction bases not matched to a gene: 7. Germline CDR1 MNHNS, CDR2 SASEGT. CDR3 DNA sequence: TGTGCCAGCAGTCCACGGACAGGCCGCACCGGGGAGCTGTTTTTT. Its protein product is CASSPRTGRTGELFF.